This TCR beta chain was sequenced during a study of Graves' ophthalmopathy and Graves' hyperthyroidism. The sequenced template was RNA, covering the TCR beta CDR3 region. The authors performed first-round RT-PCR with HTBI primers and then a second-round multiplex PCR. TCRdb ran MiXCR on the multiplex PCR reads and lists one entry per CDR3 protein. The profile covers 900,000 to 1,200,000 distinct CDR3 sequences, with roughly two fifths appearing a single time and over 8.5% taken by the ten largest. On this clonotype itself: An end of the junction differs from the germline gene, which may be a read error.

The CDR3 has 15 amino acids. Germline loops: CDR1 ENHRY, CDR2 SYGVKD. The origin of this receptor is an adult man with Graves' hyperthyroidism. The J gene is TRBJ2-3, the V gene TRBV10-3; D is tentatively TRBD1 or TRBD2 (6 bases each). The sequenced sample was peripheral blood or thyroid tissue (not recorded which). The CDR3 DNA reads as TGTGCCAGCAGTTACTCGTACACAGGGAGGGATACGCAGTATTTT. Amino acid sequence: CASSYSYTGRDTQYF.